The next 19 T cell receptor beta chains were all read from a single sample in a study of human T cells and chemical hapten exposure. The library tagged individual cDNA molecules with unique molecular identifiers. TCRdb reprocessed the reads with MiXCR, giving one entry per CDR3 protein. The data contain around 120,000 distinct CDR3 sequences, 8.5% to 9% of them singletons. The authors extracted total RNA from unfractionated whole blood. The sample comprised whole blood. These receptor sequences come from a human donor in good health. Some clones in this sample may be carry-over from other donors' samples.

This clonotype has only a few counts. The CDR3 sequence is CASSAGPVRGYTF. CDR3 DNA: TGTGCCAGCAGCGCTGGACCGGTGCGGGGCTACACCTTC. The gene calls are TRBV11-2 and TRBJ1-2, with D uncertain. Trimming left V 5 bases short and J 8 bases short, with 15 bases between. In germline, CDR1 is SGHAT, CDR2 FQNNGV. The CDR3 contains 13 residues.

The chain carries TRBV28 and TRBJ2-1; TRBD2 matches at 8 bases. Germline assignment: CDR1 MDHEN and CDR2 SYDVKM. With V trimmed by 4 bases and J by 8 bases, 13 bases remained unmatched. The CDR3 sequence is 16 residues long. DNA of the CDR3: TGTGCCAGCAGTTCTCTACGGGAGGGCCCAATGGATGAGCAGTTCTTC. Translated, it gives CASSSLREGPMDEQFF. Filled out from reference TRBV28 and TRBJ2-1, the complete variable domain reads DVKVTQSSRYLVKRTGEKVFLECVQDMDHENMFWYRQDPGLGLRLIYFSYDVKMKEKGDIPEGYSVSREKKERFSLILESASTNQTSMYLCASSSLREGPMDEQFFGPGTRLTVL.

This clonotype was recorded a few times. The chain couples TRBV10-3 to TRBJ1-3; tentatively, D is TRBD1 (5 bases). V was cut by 0 bases and J by 0 bases, with 15 bases left in between. CDR1 ENHRY and CDR2 SYGVKD come from the germline V gene. The CDR3 contains 18 residues. The DNA for the CDR3 is TGTGCCATCAGTGAGTCCGAGGGACTTACAAGCTCTGGAAACACCATATATTTT. Its translation is CAISESEGLTSSGNTIYF.

This clonotype occurred once. The rearrangement joins TRBV4-1 to TRBJ1-1; the match to TRBD1 covers 11 bases. Trimming took 5 bases from V and 0 from J; bases not matched to a gene: 5. Germline CDR1 MGHRA, CDR2 YSYEKL. The CDR3 spans 16 residues. CDR3 sequence reads: CASSKGQGAMNTEAFF. The CDR3 DNA is TGCGCCAGCAGCAAAGGACAGGGGGCCATGAACACTGAAGCTTTCTTT.

J is TRBJ2-1 and V is TRBV20-1, with 8 bases fitting TRBD2. The CDR3 extends over 16 amino acids. The germline gives CDR1 DFQATT, CDR2 SNEGSKA (reference sequence). With V trimmed by 8 bases and J by 2 bases, 14 bases remained unmatched. The CDR3 region has the DNA TGCAGTTCCCCGGGCGGGAGGCCCTCCACCTACAATGAGCAGTTCTTC. It yields the protein CSSPGGRPSTYNEQFF.

J is TRBJ1-1 and V is TRBV20-1; D unresolved. CDR3 size: 15 residues. Trimming shortened V by 0 bases and J by 3 bases, and 14 bases separated the two germline ends. Germline V gene data show CDR1 as DFQATT and CDR2 as SNEGSKA (reference sequence). For the CDR3, the DNA is TGCAGTGCTAGAGATCAGGCCAACGGTTACACTGAAGCTTTCTTT. Translation gives CSARDQANGYTEAFF.

This clonotype was found many times. The V call is TRBV6-4, the J call TRBJ1-1; D call uncertain. Trimming took 3 bases from V and 7 from J, leaving 12 bases between them. The CDR3 extends over 13 amino acids. Looked up from germline, CDR1 is MRHNA and CDR2 is SNTAGT. The DNA of the CDR3 is TGTGCCAGCAGTGAGCGCGGAGGTGGTGAAGCTTTCTTT. This encodes CASSERGGGEAFF.

This sequence joins TRBV15 and TRBJ2-3; 13 nucleotides align to TRBD2. The junction had 11 bases not matched to a gene; V was cut back by 9 bases and J by 5 bases. Germline CDR1 LNHNV, CDR2 YYDKDF (reference sequence). This CDR3 spans 16 amino acids. The CDR3 DNA follows: TGTGCCACTAGGCCCGTCGGGACTAGCGGGAAAGATACGCAGTATTTT. Encoded protein: CATRPVGTSGKDTQYF.

This clonotype has at least ten counts. The chain is built from TRBV25-1 and TRBJ2-7; no clear D. Germline lookup yields CDR1 MGHDK and CDR2 SYGVNS. The germline V and J ends were trimmed by 5 bases and 3 bases, with 11 bases remaining between them. This CDR3 is 13 amino acids long. The CDR3 nucleotides are TGTGCCAGCAGTAGAGAGTTCGGCTACGAGCAGTACTTC. Amino acids: CASSREFGYEQYF.

Only a few counts were recorded for this clonotype. The CDR3 reads CASSPAGGRAYEQYF. DNA for the CDR3: TGTGCCAGTAGTCCGGCGGGAGGGAGGGCCTACGAGCAGTACTTC. The chain couples TRBV19 to TRBJ2-7; 9 nucleotides match TRBD2. The CDR3 spans 15 residues. Per germline, CDR1 LNHDA and CDR2 SQIVND (reference sequence). J lost 2 bases, V lost 5 bases, and 7 bases had no gene match.

V and J are TRBV25-1 and TRBJ1-5, with D possibly TRBD1 on 6 matching bases. CDR3 length: 15 residues. V was clipped by 7 bases and J by 6 bases, with 19 bases between them. CDR1 and CDR2 from the germline V gene are MGHDK and SYGVNS. The CDR3 nucleotides are TGTGCCAGCAAAGCCAGGGGAAGCGAAAGTCAGCCCCAGCATTTT. It encodes CASKARGSESQPQHF. Full variable domain (rest looked up from reference TRBV25-1 and TRBJ1-5): EADIYQTPRYLVIGTGKKITLECSQTMGHDKMYWYQQDPGMELHLIHYSYGVNSTEKGDLSSESTVSRIRTEHFPLTLESARPSHTSQYLCASKARGSESQPQHFGDGTRLSIL.

The V and J genes are TRBV6-2 or TRBV6-3 and TRBJ1-4; TRBD1 is a possible D gene (5 bases). There are 16 residues in the CDR3. V gave up 4 bases and J gave up 5 bases, with 17 bases separating them. In germline, CDR1 is MNHEY, CDR2 SVGEGT. CDR3 sequence reads: CASSSPEGLQNEKLFF. For the CDR3, the DNA is TGTGCCAGCAGTTCACCCGAGGGACTGCAGAATGAAAAACTGTTTTTT.

This clonotype was recorded at least ten times. The J gene is TRBJ1-1, the V gene TRBV5-1; 7 nucleotides agree with TRBD1. The CDR3 length is 16 residues. V dropped 4 bases and J dropped 2; count of bases not matched to a gene: 11. The germline V gene encodes CDR1 SGHRS and CDR2 YFSETQ. The CDR3 DNA reads as TGCGCCAGCAGCAAGGAGGGCAGGGGGGGAAACACTGAAGCTTTCTTT. Amino acid sequence: CASSKEGRGGNTEAFF.

This clonotype was detected many times. Written as DNA, the CDR3 is TGTGCCAGCAGCCAAGATGCGGAAGGGGATGGCAATGAGCAGTTCTTC. This encodes CASSQDAEGDGNEQFF. The chain recombines TRBV14 with TRBJ2-1, with D possibly TRBD1 on 5 matching bases. The CDR3 is 16 residues long. V was pared by 0 bases and J by 6 bases, with 15 bases between. CDR1 is SGHDN, CDR2 FVKESK, per germline.

The sample holds a few counts of this clonotype. The chain couples TRBV15 to TRBJ2-7; the D gene is possibly TRBD2 (5 bases). Per germline, CDR1 LNHNV and CDR2 YYDKDF (reference sequence). Trimming removed 1 base at V and 2 bases at J, with 9 bases between. CDR3 length: 14 residues. CDR3 sequence: CATSRGGGTYEQYF. The DNA of the CDR3 is TGTGCCACCAGCAGAGGAGGAGGAACCTACGAGCAGTACTTC.

CDR3 nucleotide sequence: TGTGCCAGCCGTTCAACGGGGGGCAATCAGCCCCAGCATTTT. Translated: CASRSTGGNQPQHF. The V and J genes are TRBV12-3 or TRBV12-4 and TRBJ1-5; D possibly corresponds to TRBD1 (5 bases). The CDR3 contains 14 residues. V lost 8 bases and J lost 2, with 13 bases in between.

This chain uses TRBV10-2 with TRBJ2-3; TRBD2 aligns across 10 bases. Losses at the gene ends were 6 bases for V and 7 bases for J; bases not matched to a gene: 1. The CDR3 loop spans 12 amino acids. Germline CDR1 reads WSHSY; CDR2 reads SAAADI. Written as DNA, the CDR3 is TGCGCCAGCAGGGGACTAGCGAATACGCAGTATTTT. This encodes CASRGLANTQYF.

The chain's CDR3 is CASGRTGVSNEKLFF. The CDR3 nucleotides are TGTGCTAGTGGCCGCACAGGGGTCAGCAATGAAAAACTGTTTTTT. The chain employs TRBV12-5 and TRBJ1-4; the match to TRBD1 covers 7 bases. Germline loops: CDR1 LGHNT, CDR2 FRNRAP. The CDR3 spans 15 residues. V dropped 6 bases and J dropped 5; count of bases not matched to a gene: 9.

The chain joins TRBV18 to TRBJ2-3; perhaps TRBD1 as D (6 bases). Trimming shortened V by 2 bases and J by 5 bases, and 11 bases separated the two germline ends. Germline V gene sequence: CDR1 KGHSH, CDR2 LQKENI. This CDR3 has 14 amino acids. The CDR3 here is CASSPSRGGDTQYF. CDR3 in DNA: TGTGCCAGCTCACCAAGCAGGGGCGGAGATACGCAGTATTTT. Using reference TRBV18 and TRBJ2-3 for the parts outside the CDR3, the full variable domain is NAGVMQNPRHLVRRRGQEARLRCSPMKGHSHVYWYRQLPEEGLKFMVYLQKENIIDESGMPKERFSAEFPKEGPSILRIQQVVRGDSAAYFCASSPSRGGDTQYFGPGTRLTVL.